This T cell receptor (beta chain) was identified during a study of response to subunit inactivated influenza vaccine. Whole-study results and caveats: T cells newly recruited by each seasonal influenza vaccination are few, the authors suggested.

TCRdb reprocessed the RT-PCR reads with MiXCR, giving one entry per CDR3 protein. Of about 530,000 distinct CDR3 sequences detected, over 9.5% appear once; the ten largest clones hold around 9.6%. This CDR3 has 12 residues. Germline values: CDR1 SEHNR, CDR2 FQNEAQ (reference sequence). This clonotype was counted ten times or more. Its antigen remains unknown. One end of the junction is discordant with germline, which a read error may explain. V usage is TRBV7-9 and J usage is TRBJ2-1; D gene unclear. Sequencing used PBMCs from blood, obtained on the day of vaccination. This TCR came from a man in his forties or fifties who received an inactivated influenza vaccine. This CDR3 reads CASSLGVAESTF. In DNA, the CDR3 is TGTGCCAGCAGCTTAGGCGTCGCAGAGTCGACCTTC.